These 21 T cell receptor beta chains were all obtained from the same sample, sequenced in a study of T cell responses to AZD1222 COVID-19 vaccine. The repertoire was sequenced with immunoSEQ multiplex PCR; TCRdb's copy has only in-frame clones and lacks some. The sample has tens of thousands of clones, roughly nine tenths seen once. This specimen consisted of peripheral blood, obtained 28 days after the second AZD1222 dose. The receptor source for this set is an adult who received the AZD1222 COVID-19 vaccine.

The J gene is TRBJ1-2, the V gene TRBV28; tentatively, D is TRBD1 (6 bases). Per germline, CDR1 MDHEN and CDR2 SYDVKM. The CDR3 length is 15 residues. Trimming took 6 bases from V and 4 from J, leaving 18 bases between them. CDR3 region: CASRTYRVMAYGYTF. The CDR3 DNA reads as TGTGCCAGCAGAACCTACAGGGTCATGGCCTATGGCTACACCTTC.

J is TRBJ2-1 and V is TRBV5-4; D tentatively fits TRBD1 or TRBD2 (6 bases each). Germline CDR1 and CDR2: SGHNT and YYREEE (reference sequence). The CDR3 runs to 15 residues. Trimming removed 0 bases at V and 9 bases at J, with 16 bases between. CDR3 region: CASSLGGARGGEQFF. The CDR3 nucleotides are TGTGCCAGCAGCTTGGGCGGGGCCAGGGGAGGTGAGCAGTTCTTC.

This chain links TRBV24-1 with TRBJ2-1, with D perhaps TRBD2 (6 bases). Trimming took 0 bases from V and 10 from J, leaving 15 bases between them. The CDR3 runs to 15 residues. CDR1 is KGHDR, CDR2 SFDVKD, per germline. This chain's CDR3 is CATSDLGAEEGEQFF. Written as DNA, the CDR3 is TGTGCCACCAGTGATTTGGGGGCCGAGGAGGGAGAGCAGTTCTTC.

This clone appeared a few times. As DNA, the CDR3 is TGTGCCAGCAGCTTAGATGGGAATAGGAACGGCTACAATGAGCAGTTCTTC. Amino acids: CASSLDGNRNGYNEQFF. The chain links TRBV11-3 to TRBJ2-1, with D uncertain. The germline V and J ends were trimmed by 0 bases and 3 bases, with 15 bases remaining between them. Germline CDR1 SGHNT, CDR2 YENEEA. This CDR3 has 17 amino acids.

The CDR3 DNA follows: TGCAGCGTTGAAATGGGGCGGGACAGGGGATGGGAGACCCAGTACTTC. It is translated as CSVEMGRDRGWETQYF. The genes are TRBV29-1 and TRBJ2-5; 10 positions agree with TRBD1. After removal of 2 bases from V and 5 bases from J, the junction contained 11 bases not matched to a gene. The germline V gene has CDR1 SQVTM and CDR2 ANQGSEA. This CDR3 spans 16 amino acids.

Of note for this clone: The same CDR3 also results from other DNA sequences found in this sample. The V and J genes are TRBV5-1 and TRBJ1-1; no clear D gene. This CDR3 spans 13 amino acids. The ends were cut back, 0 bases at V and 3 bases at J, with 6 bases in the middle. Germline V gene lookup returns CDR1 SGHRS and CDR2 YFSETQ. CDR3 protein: CASSLVGDTEAFF. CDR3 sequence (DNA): TGCGCCAGCAGCTTGGTGGGAGACACTGAAGCTTTCTTT.

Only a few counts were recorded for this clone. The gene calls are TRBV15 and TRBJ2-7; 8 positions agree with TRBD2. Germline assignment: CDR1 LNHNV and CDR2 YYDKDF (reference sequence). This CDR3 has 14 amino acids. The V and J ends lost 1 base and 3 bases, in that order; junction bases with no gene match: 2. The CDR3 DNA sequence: TGTGCCACCAGCAGAGTTAGCGGGATCTACGAGCAGTACTTC. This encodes CATSRVSGIYEQYF.

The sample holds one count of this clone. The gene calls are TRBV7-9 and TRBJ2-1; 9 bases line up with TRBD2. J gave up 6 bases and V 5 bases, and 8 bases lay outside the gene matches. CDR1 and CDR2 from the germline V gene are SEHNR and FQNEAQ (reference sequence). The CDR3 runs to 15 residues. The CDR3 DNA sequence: TGTGCCAGCAGCCCAACGGGACTAGCTTTCAATGAGCAGTTCTTC. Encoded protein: CASSPTGLAFNEQFF.

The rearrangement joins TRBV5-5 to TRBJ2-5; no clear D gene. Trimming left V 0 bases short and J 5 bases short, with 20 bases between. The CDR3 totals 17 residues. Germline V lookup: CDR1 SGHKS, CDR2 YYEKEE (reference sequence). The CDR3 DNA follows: TGTGCCAGCAGCTTGGGGGCGGCCTCCGGACGTTTGGAGACCCAGTACTTC. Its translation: CASSLGAASGRLETQYF. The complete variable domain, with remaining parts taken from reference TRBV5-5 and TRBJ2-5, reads DAGVTQSPTHLIKTRGQQVTLRCSPISGHKSVSWYQQVLGQGPQFIFQYYEKEERGRGNFPDRFSARQFPNYSSELNVNALLLGDSALYLCASSLGAASGRLETQYFGPGTRLLVL.

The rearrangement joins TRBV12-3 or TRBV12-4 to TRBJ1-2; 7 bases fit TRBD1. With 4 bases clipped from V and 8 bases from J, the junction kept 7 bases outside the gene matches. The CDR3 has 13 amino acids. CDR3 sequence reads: CASSSDRRSGYTF. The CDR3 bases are TGTGCCAGCAGTTCGGACAGGCGGTCGGGCTACACCTTC.

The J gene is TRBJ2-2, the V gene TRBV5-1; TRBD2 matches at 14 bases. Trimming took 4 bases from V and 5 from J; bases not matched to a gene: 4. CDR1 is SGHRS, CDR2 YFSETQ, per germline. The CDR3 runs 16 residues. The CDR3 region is CASSGGLAGVTGELFF. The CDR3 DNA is TGCGCCAGCAGCGGGGGACTAGCGGGAGTTACCGGGGAGCTGTTTTTT.

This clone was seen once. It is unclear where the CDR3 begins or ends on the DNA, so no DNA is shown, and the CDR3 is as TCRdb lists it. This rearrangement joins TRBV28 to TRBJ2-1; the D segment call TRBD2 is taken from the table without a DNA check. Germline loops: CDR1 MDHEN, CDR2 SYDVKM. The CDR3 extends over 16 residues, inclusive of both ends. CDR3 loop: CASSSSGLPHHNEQFF.

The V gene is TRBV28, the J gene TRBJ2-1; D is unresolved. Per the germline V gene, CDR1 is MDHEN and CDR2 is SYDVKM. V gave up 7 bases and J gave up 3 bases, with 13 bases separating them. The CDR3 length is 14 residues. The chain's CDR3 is CASNRLPLYNEQFF. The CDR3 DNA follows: TGTGCCAGCAATAGACTCCCCCTCTACAATGAGCAGTTCTTC.

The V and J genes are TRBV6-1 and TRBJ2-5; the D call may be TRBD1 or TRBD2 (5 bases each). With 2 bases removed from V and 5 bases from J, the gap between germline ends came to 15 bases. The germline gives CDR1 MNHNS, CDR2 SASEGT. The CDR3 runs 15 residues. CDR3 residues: CASSELGTIGETQYF. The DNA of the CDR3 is TGTGCCAGCAGTGAATTGGGGACCATTGGGGAGACCCAGTACTTC.

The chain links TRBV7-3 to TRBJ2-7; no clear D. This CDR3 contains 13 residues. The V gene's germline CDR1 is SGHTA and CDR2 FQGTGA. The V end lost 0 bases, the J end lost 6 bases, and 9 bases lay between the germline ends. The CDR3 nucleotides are TGTGCCAGCAGCTTAACTAGAGGTGGCGAGCAGTACTTC. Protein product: CASSLTRGGEQYF.

CDR3 loop: CASNGGSAYNEQFF. DNA of the CDR3: TGTGCCAGCAACGGGGGTAGTGCCTACAATGAGCAGTTCTTC. This chain joins TRBV6-5 and TRBJ2-1; tentatively, D is TRBD2 (6 bases). From germline, CDR1 is MNHEY and CDR2 SVGAGI. The CDR3 is 14 amino acids. V was trimmed by 7 bases and J by 2 bases, leaving 12 bases between them.

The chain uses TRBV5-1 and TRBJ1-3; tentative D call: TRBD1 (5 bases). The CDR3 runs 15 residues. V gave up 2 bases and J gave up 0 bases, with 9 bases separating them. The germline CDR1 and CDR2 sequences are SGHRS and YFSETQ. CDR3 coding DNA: TGCGCCAGCAGCTTTGACAGCTTCTCTGGAAACACCATATATTTT. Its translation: CASSFDSFSGNTIYF.

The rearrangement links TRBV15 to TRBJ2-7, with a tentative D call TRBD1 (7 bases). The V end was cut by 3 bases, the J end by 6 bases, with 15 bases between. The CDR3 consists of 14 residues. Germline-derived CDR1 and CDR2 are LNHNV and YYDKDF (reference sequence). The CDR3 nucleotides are TGTGCCACCAGCAGGGGTCAGGGGGGACTCGAGCAGTACTTC. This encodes CATSRGQGGLEQYF.

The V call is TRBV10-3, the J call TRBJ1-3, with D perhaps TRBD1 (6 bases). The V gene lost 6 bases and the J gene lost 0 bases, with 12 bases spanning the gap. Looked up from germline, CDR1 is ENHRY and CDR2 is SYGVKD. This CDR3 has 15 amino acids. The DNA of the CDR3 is TGTGCCATCAGAATCAGGGGAGACTCTGGAAACACCATATATTTT. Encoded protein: CAIRIRGDSGNTIYF.

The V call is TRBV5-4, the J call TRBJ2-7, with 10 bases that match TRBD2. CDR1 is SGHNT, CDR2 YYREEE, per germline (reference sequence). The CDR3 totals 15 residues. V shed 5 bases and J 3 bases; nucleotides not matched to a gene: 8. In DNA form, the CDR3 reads TGTGCCAGCAGGCGAGCGGGAGGGCCGAACTACGAGCAGTACTTC. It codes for CASRRAGGPNYEQYF.

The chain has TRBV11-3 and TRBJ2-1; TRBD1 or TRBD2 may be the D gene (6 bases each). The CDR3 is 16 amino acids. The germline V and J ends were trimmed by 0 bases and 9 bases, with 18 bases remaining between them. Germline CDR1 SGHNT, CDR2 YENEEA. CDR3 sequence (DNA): TGTGCCAGCAGCTTAGAGCAAGGGGGATGGGAGGTTGAGCAGTTCTTC. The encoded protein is CASSLEQGGWEVEQFF.